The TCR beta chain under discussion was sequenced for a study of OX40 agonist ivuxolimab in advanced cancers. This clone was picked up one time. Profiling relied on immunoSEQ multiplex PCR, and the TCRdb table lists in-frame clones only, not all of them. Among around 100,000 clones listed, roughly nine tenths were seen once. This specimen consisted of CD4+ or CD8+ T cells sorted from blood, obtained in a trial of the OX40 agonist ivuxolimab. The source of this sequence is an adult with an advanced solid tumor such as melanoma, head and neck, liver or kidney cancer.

DNA for the CDR3: TGTGCCAGTAGGACTGTAGCGACTTCCTACAATGAGCAGTTCTTC. This sequence encodes CASRTVATSYNEQFF. This chain connects TRBV19 to TRBJ2-1; a weak D match, TRBD2 (5 bases). CDR1 is LNHDA, CDR2 SQIVND, per germline (reference sequence). V lost 6 bases, J lost 1 base, and 13 bases lay in between. The CDR3 has 15 amino acids.